This T cell receptor (beta chain) came from a study of post-analysis software for immune sequencing data. This clonotype has more than one count but fewer than ten. No antigen is known for it. cDNA libraries for TCR beta contained unique molecular identifiers. Each CDR3 protein is one row after TCRdb ran MiXCR on the PCR reads. This sample yields about 430,000 distinct CDR3 sequences, of which more than 30% are seen a single time; approximately 7.6% belongs to the top ten. Germline V gives CDR1 KGHSH, CDR2 LQKENI. The V end lost 2 bases, the J end lost 0 bases, and 14 bases lay between the germline ends. This CDR3 contains 16 residues. General study results and limits: Patients carried several TRBV segments more frequently than controls did, and TRBV5-6, TRBV5-1 and TRBV20-1 were among them.

This clonotype originated in a girl aged 2-10 years with multiple sclerosis. This chain uses TRBV18 with TRBJ2-7; D unresolved. Sequences were obtained from blood. The chain's CDR3 is CASSPGGRAASYEQYF. The CDR3 DNA reads as TGTGCCAGCTCACCAGGTGGTAGGGCTGCCTCCTACGAGCAGTACTTC.